The sequence of this TCR beta chain was determined in a study of read filtering for tumor transcriptome and immune sequencing. Looking at the study overall: Among patients, some 17 were male and more than 12 female, aged about 45 to 90 (mean roughly 63).

The library was built from 400 ng RNA with molecular barcoded adaptors for alpha/delta and beta/gamma chains. TCRdb re-called the reads with MiXCR, one entry per CDR3 protein. The data show about 47,000 distinct CDR3 sequences, 9.5% to 15% seen once. Regarding the study as a whole: IR-seq captured clonotypes deeper and more reliably than RNA-seq.

The table lists this clonotype with many counts. The antigen is undetermined. The germline CDR1 and CDR2 sequences are MDHEN and SYDVKM. The CDR3 spans 16 residues. Trimming stripped 5 bases from V and 3 bases from J, with 17 bases between. The sequence was collected from a donor aged 40 or older with multiple myeloma. The chain is built from TRBV28 and TRBJ2-1; D might be TRBD1 (5 bases). Material for sequencing was a population of CD138-negative cells sorted from bone marrow. DNA of the CDR3: TGTGCCAGCAGTGGCACTGGACATTCCCACTACAATGAGCAGTTCTTC. It specifies CASSGTGHSHYNEQFF.